One and the same sample provided the 23 T cell receptor beta chains below, sequenced in a study of T cells in Graves' hyperthyroidism and ophthalmopathy. RNA transcripts served as the template for amplifying TCR beta CDR3 regions. A set of HTBI primers served as the primers for a first-round RT-PCR of the TCR CDR3. TCRdb processed the multiplex PCR reads anew with MiXCR; each CDR3 protein has one entry. The data contain more than 550,000 distinct CDR3 sequences, 17% of them seen just once; the ten biggest clones take up about 16%. The sequenced sample consisted of blood. The source is a man aged 50 to 59 with Graves' hyperthyroidism.

The chain couples TRBV30 to TRBJ2-5, with D tentatively TRBD2 (6 bases). The CDR3 spans 14 residues. Per germline, CDR1 GTSNPN and CDR2 SVGIG (reference sequence). V lost 0 bases and J lost 9, with 17 bases in between. The DNA for the CDR3 is TGTGCCTGGAGTGTACCTCCTAACACGGGGGCCCAGTACTTC. As protein: CAWSVPPNTGAQYF.

This clonotype was observed at least ten times. The chain joins TRBV7-9 to TRBJ2-5; no firm D call. Germline CDR1 and CDR2: SEHNR and FQNEAQ (reference sequence). Trimming left V 3 bases short and J 4 bases short, with 15 bases between. The CDR3 sequence is 15 residues long. CDR3 DNA: TGTGCCAGCAGCTTCACCAGATCGTTTATAGAGACCCAGTACTTC. This sequence encodes CASSFTRSFIETQYF.

This clonotype was counted ten times or more. The chain has TRBV2 and TRBJ1-4; 9 bases fit TRBD1. CDR3 length: 15 amino acids. Trimming removed 7 bases from V and 3 bases from J; junction bases left unmatched: 6. Germline V lookup: CDR1 SNHLY, CDR2 FYNNEI. In nucleotides, the CDR3 is TGTGCCAGCACCGGACAGGGGTCCCCTAATGAAAAACTGTTTTTT. Its protein is CASTGQGSPNEKLFF.

This clonotype was detected ten times or more. V usage is TRBV10-3 and J usage is TRBJ1-2; TRBD1 matches at 7 bases. The ends lost 4 bases at V and 7 bases at J; junction bases unmatched: 15. The CDR3 covers 16 residues. The V gene's germline CDR1 is ENHRY and CDR2 SYGVKD. This CDR3 is CAISGRSGTDSSGYTF. In nucleotides, the CDR3 is TGTGCCATCAGTGGACGCTCCGGGACAGATTCTTCTGGCTACACCTTC.

This clonotype was observed at least ten times. The chain uses TRBV27 and TRBJ2-7, with 10 bases lining up with TRBD2. The CDR3 totals 15 residues. Trimming removed 5 bases from V and 6 bases from J; junction bases left unmatched: 10. Germline CDR1 is MNHEY and CDR2 is SMNVEV (reference sequence). The CDR3 DNA sequence: TGTGCCAGCAGTGCCGAAAGCGGGAGGGCAATCGAGCAGTACTTC. Its protein is CASSAESGRAIEQYF.

This sequence joins TRBV5-1 and TRBJ2-1; 7 bases are shared with TRBD2. V shed 3 bases, J shed 5 bases, and the junction held 8 bases outside the gene matches. This CDR3 is built from 15 residues. From germline, CDR1 is SGHRS and CDR2 YFSETQ. The DNA for the CDR3 is TGCGCCAGCAGCTCGCCGGGACTATATAACAATGAGCAGTTCTTC. Its protein is CASSSPGLYNNEQFF.

There are a few counts of this clonotype. J is TRBJ2-6 and V is TRBV6-5; 12 bases fit TRBD2. Trimming cost V 0 bases and J 0 bases; bases outside gene matches: 3. This CDR3 has 19 residues. Looked up from germline, CDR1 is MNHEY and CDR2 is SVGAGI. The CDR3 protein is CASSYSPTSGSSGANVLTF. The DNA of the CDR3 is TGTGCCAGCAGTTACTCCCCGACTAGCGGGAGCTCTGGGGCCAACGTCCTGACTTTC.

This clonotype was recorded at least ten times. The chain links TRBV12-3 or TRBV12-4 to TRBJ2-5; D is unclear. There are 12 residues in the CDR3. V gave up 5 bases and J gave up 5 bases, with 9 bases separating them. CDR3 protein: CASSLRRETQYF. CDR3 DNA: TGTGCCAGCAGTCTACGGCGGGAGACCCAGTACTTC.

V gene TRBV6-1 combines with J gene TRBJ1-1; a weak D match, TRBD1 (5 bases). This CDR3 spans 13 amino acids. The V gene lost 8 bases and the J gene lost 0 bases, with 10 bases spanning the gap. In germline, CDR1 is MNHNS, CDR2 SASEGT. CDR3 loop: CASGGNMNTEAFF. CDR3 DNA: TGTGCCAGCGGGGGGAACATGAACACTGAAGCTTTCTTT.

Worth noting for this clonotype: The conserved phenylalanine or tryptophan normally closing the CDR3 is absent here, so this likely arose from a read error. The rearrangement joins TRBV12-3 or TRBV12-4 to TRBJ1-1; 9 positions agree with TRBD1. The CDR3 loop spans 15 amino acids. Trimming took 2 bases from V and 4 from J; bases not matched to a gene: 5. The chain's CDR3 is CASSLKEQGATEAFI. As DNA, the CDR3 is TGTGCCAGCAGTTTAAAAGAACAGGGGGCCACTGAAGCTTTCATT.

This chain joins TRBV20-1 and TRBJ2-3; 10 bases match TRBD1. The CDR3 sequence is 13 residues long. Germline values: CDR1 DFQATT, CDR2 SNEGSKA (reference sequence). Trimming took 5 bases from V and 4 from J; bases not matched to a gene: 3. The CDR3 DNA follows: TGCAGTGCTGGGGACAGGGGTGCAGATACGCAGTATTTT. Translated: CSAGDRGADTQYF.

This clonotype was counted many times. This rearrangement joins TRBV28 to TRBJ1-1; D gene uncertain. The CDR3 has 13 residues. Deletions cut 8 bases from V and 2 bases from J, with 12 bases between. From germline, CDR1 is MDHEN and CDR2 SYDVKM. CDR3: CASGLNRNTEAFF. The CDR3 DNA follows: TGTGCCAGCGGGTTGAACCGAAACACTGAAGCTTTCTTT.

This clonotype was detected many times. CDR3 sequence reads: CAISESRAYRDTEAFF. Written as DNA, the CDR3 is TGTGCCATCAGTGAGTCTCGGGCCTACAGGGACACTGAAGCTTTCTTT. The chain couples TRBV10-3 to TRBJ1-1, with TRBD1 as a possible D gene (6 bases). Germline CDR1 ENHRY, CDR2 SYGVKD. The V end was cut by 0 bases, the J end by 3 bases, with 14 bases between. The CDR3 runs to 16 residues.

This clonotype was seen only a few times. A much larger clonotype is one base distant, so this may be a read error. The genes are TRBV14 and TRBJ2-2; D is unresolved. The CDR3 contains 13 residues. Germline CDR1 SGHDN, CDR2 FVKESK. Trimming shortened V by 3 bases and J by 2 bases, and 4 bases separated the two germline ends. The DNA of the CDR3 is TGTGCCAGCAGCCAGACTAACACCGGGGAGCTGTTTTTT. This encodes CASSQTNTGELFF. The complete variable domain, with remaining parts taken from reference TRBV14 and TRBJ2-2, reads EAGVTQFPSHSVIEKGQTVTLRCDPISGHDNLYWYRRVMGKEIKFLLHFVKESKQDESGMPNNRFLAERTGGTYSTLKVQPAELEDSGVYFCASSQTNTGELFFGEGSRLTVL.

Ten or more counts support this clonotype. V usage is TRBV28 and J usage is TRBJ2-3; D is uncertain. The CDR3 spans 14 residues. V was trimmed by 6 bases and J by 2 bases, leaving 12 bases between them. CDR1 and CDR2 from the germline V gene are MDHEN and SYDVKM. The CDR3 reads CASSRRMATDTQYF. As DNA, the CDR3 is TGTGCCAGCAGCCGACGGATGGCCACAGATACGCAGTATTTT.

This clonotype was counted ten times or more. This chain joins TRBV6-1 and TRBJ1-3, with no clear D. The CDR3 length is 13 residues. V was pared by 5 bases and J by 4 bases, with 9 bases between. CDR1 and CDR2 (germline): MNHNS, SASEGT. CDR3 DNA: TGTGCCAGCAGTCACGGCAGAGGAAACACCATATATTTT. Amino acid sequence: CASSHGRGNTIYF.

In its sample, this clonotype was seen many times. The chain recombines TRBV10-3 with TRBJ2-2; tentative D call: TRBD2 (5 bases). V was pared by 4 bases and J by 4 bases, with 16 bases between. The CDR3 totals 16 residues. Germline V gives CDR1 ENHRY, CDR2 SYGVKD. The CDR3 DNA sequence: TGTGCCATCAGTGTAAAGGACGGTGGAGGCACCGGGGAGCTGTTTTTT. Its protein is CAISVKDGGGTGELFF.

The chain employs TRBV6-1 and TRBJ2-2; D gene uncertain. V shed 3 bases and J shed 2 bases, with 7 bases lying between them. Germline CDR1 is MNHNS and CDR2 is SASEGT. The length of the CDR3 is 14 residues. The CDR3: CASSDLGNTGELFF. CDR3 DNA sequence: TGTGCCAGCAGTGATCTGGGAAACACCGGGGAGCTGTTTTTT.

This clonotype has ten or more counts. The V and J genes are TRBV15 and TRBJ2-1; no clear D. The V end lost 1 base, the J end lost 5 bases, and 9 bases lay between the germline ends. CDR3 length: 14 amino acids. Germline V gene data show CDR1 as LNHNV and CDR2 as YYDKDF (reference sequence). The CDR3 loop is CATSRARVHNEQFF. Here the CDR3 DNA reads TGTGCCACCAGCAGAGCCCGTGTGCACAATGAGCAGTTCTTC.

This clonotype was recorded many times. The chain has TRBV10-3 and TRBJ1-5; D remains unclear. V was pared by 5 bases and J by 5 bases, with 13 bases between. Germline CDR1 and CDR2: ENHRY and SYGVKD. The CDR3 has 14 residues. The CDR3 coding sequence is TGTGCCATCAGTACAGAGGAAGGGTATCAGCCCCAGCATTTT. This encodes CAISTEEGYQPQHF.

Ten or more counts support this clonotype. The J gene is TRBJ2-6, the V gene TRBV27, with D unresolved. Germline CDR1 is MNHEY and CDR2 is SMNVEV (reference sequence). The CDR3 is 17 residues long. Trimming shortened V by 7 bases and J by 4 bases, and 20 bases separated the two germline ends. In DNA, the CDR3 is TGTGCCAGCAAGTCTGGGCAGGTCGGTCGAGGGGCCAACGTCCTGACTTTC. Protein sequence: CASKSGQVGRGANVLTF. The full variable domain, with the rest looked up from reference TRBV27 and TRBJ2-6, is EAQVTQNPRYLITVTGKKLTVTCSQNMNHEYMSWYRQDPGLGLRQIYYSMNVEVTDKGDVPEGYKVSRKEKRNFPLILESPSPNQTSLYFCASKSGQVGRGANVLTFGAGSRLTVL.

V usage is TRBV20-1 and J usage is TRBJ2-7; TRBD2 matches 11 bases. Trimming at V came to 0 bases and at J to 4 bases, leaving 5 bases not matched to a gene. Germline CDR1 and CDR2: DFQATT and SNEGSKA (reference sequence). The CDR3 contains 15 residues. The CDR3 DNA is TGCAGTGCTAGAGATTTCACTAGCGGGAGTTACGAGCAGTACTTC. Protein sequence: CSARDFTSGSYEQYF.

This clonotype occurred a few times. This chain connects TRBV2 to TRBJ1-4; D remains ambiguous. This CDR3 contains 14 residues. Per the germline V gene, CDR1 is SNHLY and CDR2 is FYNNEI. V shed 2 bases and J shed 3 bases, with 7 bases lying between them. Here the CDR3 reads CASSEREANEKLFF. The CDR3 coding sequence is TGTGCCAGCAGTGAAAGGGAGGCTAATGAAAAACTGTTTTTT.